Following are 28 T cell receptor beta chains from one sample sequenced in a study of tissue T cells after allogeneic stem cell transplantation. Some clones are missing from TCRdb's copy, which holds only in-frame ones; the method was immunoSEQ multiplex PCR. Of some 45,000 clones listed, over 85% were seen once; the top ten hold about 4%. This material consisted of blood, taken before transplantation. These receptors all come from a woman aged 35 to 69 who later had graft-versus-host disease after an allogeneic stem cell transplant.

The V and J genes are TRBV11-2 and TRBJ2-1; D may be TRBD1 (6 bases). V lost 2 bases and J lost 14, with 16 bases in between. Germline V CDR1 and CDR2: SGHAT, FQNNGV. This CDR3 is built from 13 residues. The CDR3 is CASSLNRDLYEFF. The CDR3 nucleotides read TGTGCCAGCAGCTTAAACAGGGACCTGTACGAGTTCTTC.

The genes are TRBV5-8 and TRBJ2-7; D gene unclear. Germline assignment: CDR1 SGHTS and CDR2 YDEGEE. The V end was cut by 7 bases, the J end by 5 bases, with 7 bases between. The CDR3 consists of 10 residues. The CDR3 DNA follows: TGTGCCAGCCATATCCACGAGCAGTACTTC. Its protein is CASHIHEQYF.

V is TRBV19 and J is TRBJ1-6; TRBD1 matches at 11 bases. Looked up from germline, CDR1 is LNHDA and CDR2 is SQIVND (reference sequence). With V trimmed by 3 bases and J by 10 bases, 5 bases remained unmatched. The CDR3 is made up of 15 amino acids. The chain's CDR3 is CASSIGTGGWSPLHF. CDR3 sequence (DNA): TGTGCCAGTAGTATTGGGACAGGGGGTTGGTCACCCCTCCACTTT.

The chain joins TRBV4-2 to TRBJ2-1; no definite D call. Germline CDR1 is LGHNA and CDR2 is YNFKEQ. This CDR3 is built from 16 residues. Trimming cost V 0 bases and J 3 bases, with 12 bases left between them. CDR3 region: CASSQDRNGIYNEQFF. Here the CDR3 DNA reads TGTGCCAGCAGCCAAGATCGTAACGGAATCTACAATGAGCAGTTCTTC.

CDR3 in DNA: TGTGCCAGCAGTTTCGGGCGAGGCTCCTACAATGAGCAGTTCTTC. Protein sequence: CASSFGRGSYNEQFF. This rearrangement joins TRBV28 to TRBJ2-1; D is uncertain. The V and J ends lost 3 bases and 0 bases respectively, with 9 bases between them. CDR3 length: 15 residues. Germline-derived CDR1 and CDR2 are MDHEN and SYDVKM.

The chain links TRBV7-6 to TRBJ2-1, with D possibly being TRBD2 (6 bases). With 1 base removed from V and 15 bases from J, the gap between germline ends came to 16 bases. This CDR3 contains 13 residues. Per the germline V gene, CDR1 is SGHVS and CDR2 is FNYEAQ. The CDR3 DNA reads TGTGCCAGCAGCTTAGAACGGGAGTTTCGGAGGTTCTTC. This codes for CASSLEREFRRFF.

This clone has just one count. V usage is TRBV30 and J usage is TRBJ1-3; D is perhaps TRBD1 (5 bases). CDR3 length equals 13 residues. Germline CDR1 reads GTSNPN; CDR2 reads SVGIG (reference sequence). Between the trimmed V and J ends, which lost 5 bases and 1 base, there was a span of 9 bases. Here the CDR3 DNA reads TGTGCCTGGGGGACTGATTCTGGAAACACCATATATTTT. This translates into CAWGTDSGNTIYF.

The chain recombines TRBV10-3 with TRBJ1-1, with D hard to call. Germline values: CDR1 ENHRY, CDR2 SYGVKD. V was clipped by 8 bases and J by 0 bases, with 10 bases between them. This CDR3 region has 13 residues. The CDR3 coding sequence is TGTGCCATCGCGCCAGCCATGAACACTGAAGCTTTCTTT. This translates into CAIAPAMNTEAFF.

The chain employs TRBV28 and TRBJ2-7; D is ambiguous. The CDR3 is made up of 14 amino acids. The V end lost 6 bases, the J end lost 7 bases, and 19 bases lay between the germline ends. Per the germline V gene, CDR1 is MDHEN and CDR2 is SYDVKM. The CDR3 reads CASSQESLIQEQYF. CDR3 bases: TGTGCCAGCAGCCAGGAATCCTTGATACAAGAGCAGTACTTC.

V and J are TRBV7-3 and TRBJ2-5, with D unresolved. V was clipped by 1 base and J by 1 base, with 10 bases between them. The CDR3 is 15 residues long. The germline V gene has CDR1 SGHTA and CDR2 FQGTGA. The CDR3 sequence: CASSLMDGSQETQYF. CDR3 bases: TGTGCCAGCAGCTTAATGGACGGGTCCCAAGAGACCCAGTACTTC.

V gene TRBV4-1 combines with J gene TRBJ1-2; 10 bases are shared with TRBD1. V dropped 0 bases and J dropped 8; count of bases not matched to a gene: 12. CDR1 is MGHRA, CDR2 YSYEKL, per germline. The CDR3 length is 17 residues. CDR3 region: CASSQDMGTGVLKGYTF. For the CDR3, the DNA is TGCGCCAGCAGCCAAGATATGGGGACAGGGGTCTTAAAGGGCTACACCTTC.

The V and J genes are TRBV18 and TRBJ1-4; D possibly corresponds to TRBD1 (5 bases). With 3 bases removed from V and 8 bases from J, the gap between germline ends came to 13 bases. Per the germline V gene, CDR1 is KGHSH and CDR2 is LQKENI. The CDR3 consists of 14 residues. The CDR3 DNA sequence: TGTGCCAGCTCACCCAACCGGGACCTAGAAAAACTGTTTTTT. It codes for CASSPNRDLEKLFF.

The chain carries TRBV21-1 and TRBJ1-3; the table's D call of TRBD1 was not tested on the DNA. TRBV21-1 is a pseudogene locus. This CDR3 region has 16 residues. The CDR3 here is CASSKVLRTAGNTIYF. CDR3 nucleotides: TGTGCCAGCAGCAAAGTTCTTAGGACAGCTGGAAACACCATATATTTT.

The chain is built from TRBV14 and TRBJ1-1, with D uncertain. The germline V gene has CDR1 SGHDN and CDR2 FVKESK. The ends were cut back, 3 bases at V and 0 bases at J, with 8 bases in the middle. CDR3 length equals 14 residues. The DNA for the CDR3 is TGTGCCAGCAGCCAGTTTAGAGTGAACACTGAAGCTTTCTTT. Translation: CASSQFRVNTEAFF.

The chain has TRBV28 and TRBJ2-3; 7 bases match TRBD2. With V trimmed by 8 bases and J by 4 bases, 6 bases remained unmatched. Germline V gene lookup returns CDR1 MDHEN and CDR2 SYDVKM. The CDR3 consists of 13 residues. CDR3 nucleotides: TGTGCCAGCCGACTAGCACTGGCAGATACGCAGTATTTT. It specifies CASRLALADTQYF.

The chain couples TRBV5-4 to TRBJ2-5, with TRBD1 matching over 8 bases. The length of the CDR3 is 12 residues. Germline V lookup: CDR1 SGHNT, CDR2 YYREEE (reference sequence). V shed 7 bases, J shed 5 bases, and the junction held 4 bases outside the gene matches. Here the CDR3 reads CASSYRGETQYF. CDR3 bases: TGTGCCAGCTCCTACAGGGGGGAGACCCAGTACTTC.

The chain has TRBV6-1 and TRBJ2-7; 12 positions agree with TRBD2. The CDR3 runs 17 residues. J gave up 2 bases and V 4 bases, and 9 bases lay outside the gene matches. The germline V gene encodes CDR1 MNHNS and CDR2 SASEGT. The CDR3 nucleotides read TGTGCCAGCAGTGTTGAGGCTAGCGGGAGGGTTCCCTACGAGCAGTACTTC. This encodes CASSVEASGRVPYEQYF.

The chain employs TRBV6-2 or TRBV6-3 and TRBJ2-1; 8 nucleotides line up with TRBD2. This CDR3 comprises 15 residues. V lost 6 bases to trimming and J lost 0 bases; unmatched junction nucleotides: 4. CDR1 MNHEY and CDR2 SVGEGT come from the germline V gene. The CDR3 is CASSPSGSSYNEQFF. The DNA for the CDR3 is TGTGCCAGCAGCCCGAGCGGGAGCTCCTACAATGAGCAGTTCTTC.

The chain recombines TRBV6-2 or TRBV6-3 with TRBJ2-2, with D possibly matching TRBD2 (6 bases). CDR3 length equals 16 residues. The V end lost 2 bases, the J end lost 5 bases, and 15 bases lay between the germline ends. The V gene's germline CDR1 is MNHEY and CDR2 SVGEGT. The CDR3 loop is CASSYGSSVLTGELFF. CDR3 DNA sequence: TGTGCCAGCAGTTACGGGTCTAGCGTCTTAACCGGGGAGCTGTTTTTT.

This clone appeared a single time. This rearrangement joins TRBV7-6 to TRBJ2-1; 11 nucleotides line up with TRBD2. The CDR3 spans 14 residues. The germline CDR1 and CDR2 sequences are SGHVS and FNYEAQ. J lost 8 bases, V lost 10 bases, and 10 bases had no gene match. The CDR3 nucleotides read TGTGCCACTGGGACTAGCGGAGGCCTCCATGAGCAGTTCTTC. This translates into CATGTSGGLHEQFF.

The chain has TRBV7-9 and TRBJ2-1; 8 bases fit TRBD1. This CDR3 contains 15 residues. V lost 2 bases, J lost 4 bases, and 4 bases stayed unmatched. Germline V gives CDR1 SEHNR, CDR2 FQNEAQ (reference sequence). DNA of the CDR3: TGTGCCAGCAGCTTAAGGACAGGGATTTACAATGAGCAGTTCTTC. This codes for CASSLRTGIYNEQFF.

The chain combines TRBV6-2 or TRBV6-3 with TRBJ2-3; D might be TRBD1 or TRBD2, each matching 5 bases. There are 15 residues in the CDR3. Germline CDR1 reads MNHEY; CDR2 reads SVGEGT. Trimming shortened V by 1 base and J by 0 bases, and 8 bases separated the two germline ends. CDR3 in amino acids: CASSYWDGSTDTQYF. In nucleotides, the CDR3 is TGTGCCAGCAGTTACTGGGACGGTAGCACAGATACGCAGTATTTT.

The chain uses TRBV7-6 and TRBJ2-3; 9 positions agree with TRBD2. The germline CDR1 and CDR2 sequences are SGHVS and FNYEAQ. After removal of 0 bases from V and 3 bases from J, the junction contained 10 bases not matched to a gene. The CDR3 contains 18 residues. CDR3 protein: CASSLATAAGGPTDTQYF. The CDR3 DNA reads as TGTGCCAGCAGCTTAGCGACTGCGGCGGGAGGGCCGACAGATACGCAGTATTTT.

The chain links TRBV19 to TRBJ1-2; D unresolved. The ends were cut back, 5 bases at V and 4 bases at J, with 11 bases in the middle. Germline V gives CDR1 LNHDA, CDR2 SQIVND (reference sequence). The CDR3 loop spans 13 amino acids. CDR3 protein: CASSLSQPYGYTF. CDR3 sequence (DNA): TGTGCCAGTAGTTTAAGTCAACCCTATGGCTACACCTTC.

This chain joins TRBV25-1 and TRBJ2-2; possible D gene TRBD1, 5 bases. CDR3 length: 14 amino acids. Trimming took off 2 bases at V and 7 bases at J, with 11 bases between the two ends. The germline V gene encodes CDR1 MGHDK and CDR2 SYGVNS. CDR3: CASSEPQVVGELFF. The DNA of the CDR3 is TGTGCCAGCAGTGAACCACAGGTGGTCGGGGAGCTGTTTTTT.

The chain is built from TRBV9 and TRBJ1-2; D is unresolved. Germline V gives CDR1 SGDLS, CDR2 YYNGEE. Trimming took 0 bases from V and 4 from J, leaving 7 bases between them. This CDR3 has 13 amino acids. CDR3 bases: TGTGCCAGCAGCGTAGAAGGGCTCTATGGCTACACCTTC. It codes for CASSVEGLYGYTF.

The chain combines TRBV21-1 with TRBJ2-6; the D call TRBD1 from the table was never checked on the DNA. TRBV21-1 is a recognized pseudogene. CDR3 length: 18 amino acids. The DNA for the CDR3 is TGTGCCAGCAGCAGTAGACAGGGGGCGAGCGCTGGGGCCAACGTCCTGACTTTC. It translates to CASSSRQGASAGANVLTF.

The chain carries TRBV18 and TRBJ2-1; D perhaps matches TRBD1 (6 bases). Germline lookup yields CDR1 KGHSH and CDR2 LQKENI. Trimming left V 3 bases short and J 5 bases short, with 8 bases between. This CDR3 has 13 amino acids. The CDR3 sequence: CASSPDSNNEQFF. The CDR3 region has the DNA TGTGCCAGCTCACCGGACAGCAACAATGAGCAGTTCTTC.